This T cell receptor beta chain was sequenced in a study of T-cell reconstitution after alpha-beta-depleted transplantation in children. This clonotype was recorded many times. With 3 bases removed from V and 0 bases from J, the gap between germline ends came to 19 bases. Germline CDR1 reads DFQATT; CDR2 reads SNEGSKA (reference sequence). The CDR3 has 17 residues. Molecular barcoding with unique molecular identifiers was used for the TCRbeta library. MiXCR was run by TCRdb on the PCR reads, yielding one entry per CDR3 protein. The sample has some 240,000 distinct CDR3 sequences, 9.7% seen once. This TCR was recovered from a human donor who donated a stem cell graft to a child with SCID. The sample here was PBMCs from the stem cell graft donor, taken from the stem cell graft. The rearrangement uses TRBV20-1 and TRBJ2-3; D remains ambiguous. The CDR3 region is CSARIFKSRWSTDTQYF. The CDR3 nucleotides are TGCAGTGCTAGGATTTTTAAGAGCCGGTGGAGCACAGATACGCAGTATTTT.